Listed below are T cell receptor beta chains from one sample, sequenced in a study of blood T cell repertoires in COVID-19. TCRdb's copy holds only in-frame clones and misses some; the assay was immunoSEQ multiplex PCR. The sample shows 130,000 to 150,000 clones, about 86% of them seen only once. Sequences were obtained from peripheral blood. These receptors were taken from a middle-aged woman with acute or convalescent COVID-19. The CDR3 runs from the conserved cysteine through the conserved F or W. A D gene is named only where the DNA matches it firmly. Some rows mark clone size as missing; the rest say once, few, many or name a class of expanded clone.

j_call d_call v_call clone_size cdr3_aa cdr3_nt
TRBJ1-5 . TRBV6-5 . CASGTYSNQPQHF TGTGCCAGCGGGACTTATAGCAATCAGCCCCAGCATTTT
TRBJ2-1 TRBD2 TRBV27 once CASSLFAGGGYNEQFF TGTGCCAGCAGTTTATTCGCGGGAGGGGGTTACAATGAGCAGTTCTTC
TRBJ2-5 TRBD1 TRBV7-7 . CASSADRAGETQYF TGTGCCAGCAGCGCGGACAGGGCGGGCGAGACCCAGTACTTC
TRBJ2-1 TRBD2 TRBV7-3 . CASSYLAGASYNEQFF TGTGCCAGCAGCTACCTAGCGGGGGCCTCCTACAATGAGCAGTTCTTC
TRBJ1-1 . TRBV29-1 . CSVEAVGPGAEAFF TGCAGCGTTGAAGCTGTGGGGCCGGGAGCTGAAGCTTTCTTT
TRBJ2-1 TRBD2 TRBV30 . CAWSVVAGGGEQFF TGTGCCTGGAGTGTGGTAGCGGGGGGAGGTGAGCAGTTCTTC
TRBJ1-2 . TRBV14 few CASSQGGRGVNYGYTF TGTGCCAGCAGCCAAGGTGGCAGGGGAGTTAACTATGGCTACACCTTC
TRBJ1-2 . TRBV7-6 . CASSPEVGGSYGYTF TGTGCCAGCAGCCCCGAGGTGGGGGGTAGCTATGGCTACACCTTC
TRBJ1-5 TRBD1 TRBV6-2/TRBV6-3 . CASSYAWDSYSNQPQHF TGTGCCAGCAGTTACGCGTGGGACAGTTATAGCAATCAGCCCCAGCATTTT
TRBJ2-4 TRBD2 TRBV30 few CAWNRDRQAGGTKNIQYF TGTGCCTGGAATAGGGACAGACAGGCGGGAGGGACCAAAAACATTCAGTACTTC
TRBJ1-1 TRBD1 TRBV6-1 . CASSDTGGWDTEAFF TGTGCCAGCAGTGATACAGGGGGCTGGGACACTGAAGCTTTCTTT
TRBJ1-1 TRBD1 TRBV5-1 . CASSTASSGQVDTEAFF TGCGCCAGCAGCACCGCCTCCTCAGGACAGGTGGACACTGAAGCTTTCTTT
TRBJ2-5 TRBD2 TRBV10-3 . CAIRPGGGRAETQYF TGTGCCATCAGGCCCGGGGGCGGGAGGGCCGAGACCCAGTACTTC
TRBJ1-1 TRBD1 TRBV11-2 . CASSPRAGGLNTEAFF TGTGCCAGCAGCCCCCGGGCAGGGGGCCTGAACACTGAAGCTTTCTTT
TRBJ2-5 . TRBV7-2 . CASSPRRLETQYF TGTGCCAGCAGCCCTAGACGGCTGGAGACCCAGTACTTC
TRBJ2-5 . TRBV7-2 . CASRWAGTQETQYF TGTGCCAGCAGGTGGGCGGGAACCCAAGAGACCCAGTACTTC
TRBJ2-7 . TRBV28 . CASSHHSRAGEQYF TGTGCCAGCAGCCACCATTCTCGCGCGGGCGAGCAGTACTTC
TRBJ1-1 . TRBV4-1 . CASSQETENTEAFF TGCGCCAGCAGCCAAGAAACAGAGAACACTGAAGCTTTCTTT
TRBJ1-2 TRBD1 TRBV7-2 . CASSFSPLRGPDYGYTF TGTGCCAGCAGCTTCTCCCCCCTCAGGGGGCCAGACTATGGCTACACCTTC
TRBJ2-3 . TRBV7-2 . CASSLGGLDTQYF TGTGCCAGCAGCTTAGGAGGGTTAGATACGCAGTATTTT
TRBJ1-5 . TRBV9 . CASSVEGGPQHF TGTGCCAGCAGCGTAGAAGGCGGGCCCCAGCATTTT
TRBJ1-2 . TRBV5-5 . CASSLNRDGYGYTF TGTGCCAGCAGCTTGAACCGCGATGGCTATGGCTACACCTTC
TRBJ1-1 . TRBV18 . CASSPGGLTEAFF TGTGCCAGCTCACCGGGCGGGCTCACTGAAGCTTTCTTT
TRBJ1-1 . TRBV12-3/TRBV12-4 . CASSNEANTEAFF TGTGCCAGCAGTAATGAGGCTAACACTGAAGCTTTCTTT
TRBJ2-5 . TRBV19 . CASSPPDSSRTQYF TGTGCCAGTAGTCCTCCAGACAGTTCTCGGACCCAGTACTTC
TRBJ2-1 . TRBV4-3 . CASSYSNPGGSYNEQFF TGCGCCAGCAGTTATAGTAATCCGGGTGGGTCCTACAATGAGCAGTTCTTC
TRBJ1-2 . TRBV12-3/TRBV12-4 once CASSFRQGMGYTF TGTGCCAGCAGTTTCCGTCAGGGCATGGGCTACACCTTC
TRBJ2-3 TRBD1 TRBV24-1 few CATSGGTGTTDTQYF TGTGCCACCAGTGGGGGGACAGGGACCACAGATACGCAGTATTTT
TRBJ1-1 TRBD1 TRBV27 once CASSYAGGNTEAFF TGTGCCAGCAGTTACGCAGGGGGGAACACTGAAGCTTTCTTT
TRBJ1-2 . TRBV7-9 . CASSPDGALSYGYTF TGTGCCAGCAGCCCTGACGGAGCATTATCCTATGGCTACACCTTC
TRBJ1-1 . TRBV5-5 once CASSSRGGDSTEAFF TGTGCCAGCAGCTCCAGAGGGGGTGACAGCACTGAAGCTTTCTTT
TRBJ1-3 TRBD1 TRBV3-1/TRBV3-2 . CASSQRAGGDTIYF TGTGCCAGCAGCCAAAGGGCAGGGGGTGACACCATATATTTT
TRBJ2-5 TRBD2 TRBV6-5 few CASRRLAGAGETQYF TGTGCCAGCAGGCGACTAGCGGGAGCTGGGGAGACCCAGTACTTC
TRBJ1-2 . TRBV2 . CASSVSGYGYTF TGTGCCAGCAGTGTCTCGGGTTATGGCTACACCTTC
TRBJ1-1 TRBD1 TRBV7-9 few CASSLEVGQEQAFF TGTGCCAGCAGCTTAGAGGTGGGACAGGAGCAAGCTTTCTTT
TRBJ2-7 . TRBV27 . CASSSAAPYEQYF TGTGCCAGCAGTTCCGCGGCCCCCTACGAGCAGTACTTC
TRBJ2-7 . TRBV6-5 . CASSYQTGGHYEQYF TGTGCCAGCAGCTACCAGACAGGCGGACACTACGAGCAGTACTTC
TRBJ1-1 . TRBV18 once CASSLREGTEAFF TGTGCCAGCTCACTCAGGGAGGGCACTGAAGCTTTCTTT
TRBJ1-1 . TRBV3-1/TRBV3-2 . CASSQVGEAYSEAFF TGTGCCAGCAGCCAAGTTGGAGAGGCTTACTCTGAAGCTTTCTTT
TRBJ1-2 TRBD1 TRBV6-1 once CASSEGTGVYGYTF TGTGCCAGCAGTGAAGGGACAGGGGTGTATGGCTACACCTTC
TRBJ1-5 . TRBV19 . CASPQKTVAYSNQPQHF TGTGCCAGTCCCCAAAAGACAGTGGCATATAGCAATCAGCCCCAGCATTTT
TRBJ2-6 . TRBV5-6 . CASSFGRSGANVLTF TGTGCCAGCAGCTTCGGTCGGTCTGGGGCCAACGTCCTGACTTTC
TRBJ2-3 . TRBV7-9 . CASSSPPWASITLTQYF TGTGCCAGCAGCAGTCCCCCTTGGGCTTCTATTACACTTACGCAGTATTTT
TRBJ2-1 . TRBV7-9 . CASSFRNEQFF TGTGCCAGCAGCTTCCGCAATGAGCAGTTCTTC
TRBJ1-1 TRBD1 TRBV29-1 . CSVEGAPGEAFF TGCAGCGTCGAGGGGGCCCCAGGGGAAGCTTTCTTT
TRBJ1-6 . TRBV10-3 . CAITQGTNNSPLHF TGTGCCATCACCCAGGGGACCAATAATTCACCCCTCCACTTT
TRBJ1-5 . TRBV7-8 . CASSPEQGGNQPQHF TGTGCCAGCAGTCCTGAACAGGGAGGCAATCAGCCCCAGCATTTT
TRBJ2-1 . TRBV7-6 . CASSLIGGPGNEQFF TGTGCCAGCAGCTTGATAGGAGGGCCGGGTAATGAGCAGTTCTTC
TRBJ2-1 TRBD1 TRBV9 . CASSRTGLNNEQFF TGTGCCAGCAGCCGGACAGGGTTAAACAATGAGCAGTTCTTC
TRBJ1-5 . TRBV28 . CASRPGGRADQPQHF TGTGCCAGCAGGCCGGGGGGGAGAGCCGATCAGCCCCAGCATTTT
TRBJ2-2 . TRBV1 . CTSSHPGACYTGELFF TGCACCAGCAGCCATCCAGGGGCCTGTTACACCGGGGAGCTGTTTTTT
TRBJ2-1 . TRBV9 . CASSVDRGSYNEQFF TGTGCCAGCAGCGTAGATCGGGGTTCCTACAATGAGCAGTTCTTC
TRBJ2-2 TRBD2 TRBV30 . CASSTSGNTGELFF TGTGCCTCATCAACTAGCGGTAACACCGGGGAGCTGTTTTTT
TRBJ2-2 . TRBV6-2/TRBV6-3 many CASSLRDTGELFF TGTGCCAGCAGTCTCAGGGACACCGGGGAGCTGTTTTTT
TRBJ2-1 . TRBV5-5 . CASSLFRGESNEQFF TGTGCCAGCAGCTTGTTCCGGGGAGAGAGCAATGAGCAGTTCTTC